The sequence of this T cell receptor beta chain was determined in a study of blood T cells in healthy people across ages. The CDR3 is made up of 14 amino acids. V gave up 4 bases and J gave up 0 bases, with 8 bases separating them. Germline V lookup: CDR1 SGHDN, CDR2 FVKESK. Together with a sample-barcoded 5' primer, a J-beta primer mix was included in a second PCR lasting roughly 6 to 12 cycles. Each CDR3 protein is one row after TCRdb ran MiXCR on the 5' RACE reads. The repertoire holds hundreds of thousands of distinct CDR3 sequences, with about 61% as singletons. Researchers report isolating at least 6 million PBMCs per sample. At least 5 micrograms of total RNA were extracted per sample.

The sequenced sample consisted of blood. J is TRBJ2-3 and V is TRBV14; no clear D gene. The sequence was obtained from a man aged 35-49 years in good health. This CDR3 reads CASSRAVSTDTQYF. DNA of the CDR3: TGTGCCAGCAGCCGGGCAGTGAGCACAGATACGCAGTATTTT.